This T cell receptor (beta chain) was sequenced in a study of control samples from healthy donors and cancer patients. Clones were sequenced by immunoSEQ multiplex PCR, and TCRdb holds only the in-frame ones, with some missing. The sample yields around 200,000 clones, 90% to 95% seen once. The receptor was isolated from a woman under 40 in good health. The sequenced material came from blood.

DNA for the CDR3: TGCGCCAGCAGCTTGGGGGCGCTCGACTCCTACGAGCAGTACTTC. This encodes CASSLGALDSYEQYF. The rearrangement joins TRBV5-1 to TRBJ2-7, with D unresolved. The germline V gene has CDR1 SGHRS and CDR2 YFSETQ. The CDR3 contains 15 residues. V was cut by 0 bases and J by 0 bases, with 10 bases left in between. The complete variable domain, with remaining parts taken from reference TRBV5-1 and TRBJ2-7, reads KAGVTQTPRYLIKTRGQQVTLSCSPISGHRSVSWYQQTPGQGLQFLFEYFSETQRNKGNFPGRFSGRQFSNSRSEMNVSTLELGDSALYLCASSLGALDSYEQYFGPGTRLTVT.